Described below is a single T cell receptor beta chain sequence and its context. These data belong to a study of T cell repertoires in cytomegalovirus infection. The ends lost 0 bases at V and 4 bases at J; junction bases unmatched: 7. The CDR3 is 15 residues long. The germline V gene encodes CDR1 SGHDT and CDR2 YYEEEE. TCRdb reprocessed the reads with MiXCR, giving one entry per CDR3 protein. The sample has 300,000 or so distinct CDR3 sequences; around 9.1% are singletons. The clonotype comes from a human donor in good health (CMV status not recorded). Some clones in this sample may be carry-over from other donors' samples. This rearrangement joins TRBV5-6 to TRBJ2-7; 7 nucleotides agree with TRBD1. The sequenced sample consisted of PBMCs. The DNA for the CDR3 is TGTGCCAGCAGCTTGGCCGGGACAGTAAGTTACGAGCAGTACTTC. Its translation is CASSLAGTVSYEQYF.